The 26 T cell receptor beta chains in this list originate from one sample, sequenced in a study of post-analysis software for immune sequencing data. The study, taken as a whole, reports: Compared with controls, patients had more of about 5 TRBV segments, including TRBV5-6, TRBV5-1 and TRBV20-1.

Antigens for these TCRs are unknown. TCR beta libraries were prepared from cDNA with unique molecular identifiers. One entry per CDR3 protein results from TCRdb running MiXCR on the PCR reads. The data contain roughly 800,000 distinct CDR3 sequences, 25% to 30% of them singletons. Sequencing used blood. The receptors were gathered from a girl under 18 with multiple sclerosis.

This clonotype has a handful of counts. The CDR3 nucleotides are TGTGCCACCAGAGGACAGACAGATACGCAGTATTTT. It specifies CATRGQTDTQYF. V gene TRBV10-3 combines with J gene TRBJ2-3, with a possible D match to TRBD1 (6 bases). With 10 bases removed from V and 3 bases from J, the gap between germline ends came to 11 bases. In germline, CDR1 is ENHRY, CDR2 SYGVKD. The CDR3 spans 12 residues.

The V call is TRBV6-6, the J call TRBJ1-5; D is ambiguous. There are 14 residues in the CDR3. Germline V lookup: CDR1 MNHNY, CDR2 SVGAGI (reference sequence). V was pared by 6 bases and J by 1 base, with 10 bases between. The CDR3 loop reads CASRATQSNQPQHF. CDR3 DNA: TGTGCCAGCAGGGCTACACAAAGCAATCAGCCCCAGCATTTT.

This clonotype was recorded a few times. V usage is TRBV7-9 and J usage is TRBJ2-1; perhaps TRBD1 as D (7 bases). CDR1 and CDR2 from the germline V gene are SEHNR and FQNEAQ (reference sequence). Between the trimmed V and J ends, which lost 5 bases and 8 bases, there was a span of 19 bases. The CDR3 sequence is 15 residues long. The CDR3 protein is CASSLGGGVRDEQFF. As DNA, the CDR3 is TGTGCCAGCAGCCTAGGGGGCGGGGTTAGGGATGAGCAGTTCTTC.

In DNA form, the CDR3 reads TGCAGTGCTAGAGATTCCAGGGCTACTTTTTCACCCCTCCACTTT. As protein: CSARDSRATFSPLHF. The J gene is TRBJ1-6, the V gene TRBV20-1; D might be TRBD1 (5 bases). CDR1 is DFQATT, CDR2 SNEGSKA, per germline (reference sequence). Trimming removed 0 bases from V and 9 bases from J, with 15 bases in between. This CDR3 region has 15 residues.

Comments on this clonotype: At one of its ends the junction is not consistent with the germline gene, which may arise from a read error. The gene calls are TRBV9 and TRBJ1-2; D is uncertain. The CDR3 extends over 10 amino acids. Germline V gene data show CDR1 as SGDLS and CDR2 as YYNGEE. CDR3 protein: CANSGPDHTF. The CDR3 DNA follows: TGTGCCAACAGCGGGCCAGATCACACCTTC.

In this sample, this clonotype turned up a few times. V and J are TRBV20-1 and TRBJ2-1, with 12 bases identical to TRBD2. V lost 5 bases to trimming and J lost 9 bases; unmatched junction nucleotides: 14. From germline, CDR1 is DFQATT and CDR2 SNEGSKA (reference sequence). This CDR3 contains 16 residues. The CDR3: CSAFQGGTSGFPEQFF. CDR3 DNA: TGCAGTGCTTTCCAGGGGGGGACTAGCGGGTTTCCTGAGCAGTTCTTC.

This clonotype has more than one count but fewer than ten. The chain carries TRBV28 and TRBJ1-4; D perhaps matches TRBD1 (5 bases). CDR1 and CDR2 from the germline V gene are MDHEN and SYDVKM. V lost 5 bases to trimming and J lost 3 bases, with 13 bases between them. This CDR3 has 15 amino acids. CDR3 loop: CASSPPQGSNEKLFF. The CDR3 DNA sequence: TGTGCCAGCAGTCCGCCTCAGGGATCTAATGAAAAACTGTTTTTT.

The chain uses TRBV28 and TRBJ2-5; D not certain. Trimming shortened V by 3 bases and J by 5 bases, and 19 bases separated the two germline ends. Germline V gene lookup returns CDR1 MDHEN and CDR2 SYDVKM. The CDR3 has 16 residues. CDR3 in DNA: TGTGCCAGCAGTTTTCCTTCCAGAGGTATGGATGAGACCCAGTACTTC. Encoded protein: CASSFPSRGMDETQYF. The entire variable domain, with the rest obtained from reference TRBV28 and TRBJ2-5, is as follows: DVKVTQSSRYLVKRTGEKVFLECVQDMDHENMFWYRQDPGLGLRLIYFSYDVKMKEKGDIPEGYSVSREKKERFSLILESASTNQTSMYLCASSFPSRGMDETQYFGPGTRLLVL.

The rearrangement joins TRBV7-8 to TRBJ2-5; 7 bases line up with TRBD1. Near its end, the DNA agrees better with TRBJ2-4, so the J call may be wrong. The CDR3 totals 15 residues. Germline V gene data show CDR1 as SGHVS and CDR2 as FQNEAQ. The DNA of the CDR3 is TGTGCCAGCAGCGCTAGGGGGCCTGAGGTGTCCATTCAGTACTTC. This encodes CASSARGPEVSIQYF.

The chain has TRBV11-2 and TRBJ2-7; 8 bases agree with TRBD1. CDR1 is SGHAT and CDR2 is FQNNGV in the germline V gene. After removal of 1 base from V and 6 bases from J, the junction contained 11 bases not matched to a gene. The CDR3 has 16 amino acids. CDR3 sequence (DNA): TGTGCCAGCAGCTTAGGAGTGGGACAGGTAGGGGGCGAGCAGTACTTC. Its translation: CASSLGVGQVGGEQYF. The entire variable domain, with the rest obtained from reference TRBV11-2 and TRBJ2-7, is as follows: EAGVAQSPRYKIIEKRQSVAFWCNPISGHATLYWYQQILGQGPKLLIQFQNNGVVDDSQLPKDRFSAERLKGVDSTLKIQPAKLEDSAVYLCASSLGVGQVGGEQYFGPGTRLTVT.

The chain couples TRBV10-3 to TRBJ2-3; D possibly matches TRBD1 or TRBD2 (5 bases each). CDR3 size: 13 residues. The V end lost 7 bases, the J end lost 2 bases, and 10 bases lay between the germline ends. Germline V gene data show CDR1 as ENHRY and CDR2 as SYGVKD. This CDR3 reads CAINRDATDTQYF. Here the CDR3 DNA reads TGTGCCATCAATCGGGACGCCACAGATACGCAGTATTTT.

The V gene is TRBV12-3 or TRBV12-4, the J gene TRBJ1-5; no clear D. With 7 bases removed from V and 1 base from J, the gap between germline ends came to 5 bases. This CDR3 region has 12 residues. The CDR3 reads CASMRSNQPQHF. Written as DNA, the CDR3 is TGTGCCAGCATGCGGAGCAATCAGCCCCAGCATTTT.

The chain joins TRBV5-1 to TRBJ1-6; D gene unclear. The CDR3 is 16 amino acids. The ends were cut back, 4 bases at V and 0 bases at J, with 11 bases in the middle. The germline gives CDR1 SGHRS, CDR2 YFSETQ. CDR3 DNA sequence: TGCGCCAGCAGCCTCAGAGAGAGCTCCTATAATTCACCCCTCCACTTT. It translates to CASSLRESSYNSPLHF.

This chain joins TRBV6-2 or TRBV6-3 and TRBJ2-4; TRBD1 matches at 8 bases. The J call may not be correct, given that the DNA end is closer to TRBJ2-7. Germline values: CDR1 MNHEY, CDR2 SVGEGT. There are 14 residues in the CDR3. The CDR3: CASKRTGTGYEQYF. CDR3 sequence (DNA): TGTGCCAGCAAGAGGACAGGGACTGGCTACGAGCAGTACTTC.

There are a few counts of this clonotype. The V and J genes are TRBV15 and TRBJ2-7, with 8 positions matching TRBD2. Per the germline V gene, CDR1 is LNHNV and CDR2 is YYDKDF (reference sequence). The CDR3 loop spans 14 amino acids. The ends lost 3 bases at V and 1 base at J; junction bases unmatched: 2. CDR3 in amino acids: CATSRSGSSYEQYF. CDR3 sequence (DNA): TGTGCCACCAGCAGGAGCGGGAGTTCCTACGAGCAGTACTTC.

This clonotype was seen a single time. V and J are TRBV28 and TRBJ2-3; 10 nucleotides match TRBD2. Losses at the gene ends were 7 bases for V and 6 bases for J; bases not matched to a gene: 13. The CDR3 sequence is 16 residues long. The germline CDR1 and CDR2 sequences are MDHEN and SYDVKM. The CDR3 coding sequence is TGTGCCAGCACCCCTTCGGATAGCGGGAGGTGGGATACGCAGTATTTT. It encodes CASTPSDSGRWDTQYF.

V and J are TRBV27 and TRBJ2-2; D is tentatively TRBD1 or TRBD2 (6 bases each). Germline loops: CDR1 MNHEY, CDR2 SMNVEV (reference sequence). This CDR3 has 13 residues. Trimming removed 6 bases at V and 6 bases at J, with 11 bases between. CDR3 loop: CASRDYRAGELFF. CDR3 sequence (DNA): TGTGCCAGCAGGGACTACAGGGCCGGGGAGCTGTTTTTT.

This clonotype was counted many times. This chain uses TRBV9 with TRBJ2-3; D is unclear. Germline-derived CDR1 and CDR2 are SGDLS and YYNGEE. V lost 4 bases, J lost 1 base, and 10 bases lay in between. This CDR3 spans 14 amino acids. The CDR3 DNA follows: TGTGCCAGCAGCTCGGGCCCAGGCACAGATACGCAGTATTTT. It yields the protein CASSSGPGTDTQYF.

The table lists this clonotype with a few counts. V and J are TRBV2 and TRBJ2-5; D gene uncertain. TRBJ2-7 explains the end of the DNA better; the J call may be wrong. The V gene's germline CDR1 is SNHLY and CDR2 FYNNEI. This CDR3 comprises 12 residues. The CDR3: CATRRITYEQYF. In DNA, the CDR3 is TGTGCCACGCGTCGGATTACCTACGAGCAGTACTTC.

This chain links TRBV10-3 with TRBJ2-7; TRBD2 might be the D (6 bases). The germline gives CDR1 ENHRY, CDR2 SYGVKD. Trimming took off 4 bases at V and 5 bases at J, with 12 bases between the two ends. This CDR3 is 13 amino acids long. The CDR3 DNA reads TGTGCCATCAGTGGGACGGGAGTAGACGAGCAGTACTTC. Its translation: CAISGTGVDEQYF.

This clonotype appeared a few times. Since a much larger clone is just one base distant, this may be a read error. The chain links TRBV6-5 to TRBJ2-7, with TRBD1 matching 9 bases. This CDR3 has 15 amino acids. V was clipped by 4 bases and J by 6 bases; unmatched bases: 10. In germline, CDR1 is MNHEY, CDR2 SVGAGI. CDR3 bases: TGTGCCAGCAGTTGCTGGGACAGGGTAGGTTTCGAGCAGTACTTC. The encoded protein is CASSCWDRVGFEQYF.

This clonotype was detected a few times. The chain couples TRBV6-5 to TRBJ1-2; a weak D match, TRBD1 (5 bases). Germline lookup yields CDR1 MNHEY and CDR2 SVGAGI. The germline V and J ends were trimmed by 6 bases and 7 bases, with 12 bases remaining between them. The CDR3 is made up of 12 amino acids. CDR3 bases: TGTGCCAGCAGCCGCACGGGACGTGGCTACACCTTC. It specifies CASSRTGRGYTF.

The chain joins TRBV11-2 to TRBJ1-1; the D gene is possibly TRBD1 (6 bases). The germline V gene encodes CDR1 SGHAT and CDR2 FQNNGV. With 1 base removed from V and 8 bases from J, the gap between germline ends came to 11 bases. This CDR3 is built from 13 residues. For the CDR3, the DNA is TGTGCCAGCAGCTTAGTTGCGACAGGAGAAGCTTTCTTT. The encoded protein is CASSLVATGEAFF. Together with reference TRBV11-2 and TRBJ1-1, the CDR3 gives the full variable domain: EAGVAQSPRYKIIEKRQSVAFWCNPISGHATLYWYQQILGQGPKLLIQFQNNGVVDDSQLPKDRFSAERLKGVDSTLKIQPAKLEDSAVYLCASSLVATGEAFFGQGTRLTVV.

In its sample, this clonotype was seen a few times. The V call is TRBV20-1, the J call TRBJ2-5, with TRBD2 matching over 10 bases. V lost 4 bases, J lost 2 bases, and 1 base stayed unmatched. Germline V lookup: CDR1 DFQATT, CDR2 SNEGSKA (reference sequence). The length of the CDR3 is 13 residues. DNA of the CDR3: TGCAGTGCTACAGCGGGAGGGCAAGAGACCCAGTACTTC. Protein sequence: CSATAGGQETQYF.

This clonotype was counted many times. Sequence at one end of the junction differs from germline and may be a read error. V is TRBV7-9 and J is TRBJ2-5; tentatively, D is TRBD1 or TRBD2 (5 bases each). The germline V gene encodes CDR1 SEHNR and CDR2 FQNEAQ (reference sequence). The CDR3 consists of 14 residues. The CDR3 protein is CASSLEGNQETQYF. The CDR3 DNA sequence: TGCGCCAGCAGCTTAGAGGGGAACCAAGAGACCCAGTACTTC.

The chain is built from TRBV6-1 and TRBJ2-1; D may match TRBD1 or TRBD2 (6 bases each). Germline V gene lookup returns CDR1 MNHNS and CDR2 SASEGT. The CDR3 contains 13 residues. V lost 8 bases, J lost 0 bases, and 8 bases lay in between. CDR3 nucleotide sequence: TGTGCCAGCCGGGGGCCCTCCTACAATGAGCAGTTCTTC. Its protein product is CASRGPSYNEQFF.